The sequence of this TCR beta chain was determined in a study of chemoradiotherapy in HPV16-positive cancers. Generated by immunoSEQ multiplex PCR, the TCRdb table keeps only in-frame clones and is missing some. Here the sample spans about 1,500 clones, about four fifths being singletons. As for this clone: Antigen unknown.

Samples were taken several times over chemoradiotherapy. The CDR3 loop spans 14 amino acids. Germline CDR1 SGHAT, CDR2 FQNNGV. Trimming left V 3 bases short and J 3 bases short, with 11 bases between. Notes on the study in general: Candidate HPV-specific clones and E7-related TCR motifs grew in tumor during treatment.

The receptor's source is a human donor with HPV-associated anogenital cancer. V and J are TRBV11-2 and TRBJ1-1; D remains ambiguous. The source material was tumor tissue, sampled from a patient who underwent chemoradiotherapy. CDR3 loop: CASSLYGRDTEAFF. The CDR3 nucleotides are TGTGCCAGCAGCTTGTATGGGAGGGACACTGAAGCTTTCTTT.